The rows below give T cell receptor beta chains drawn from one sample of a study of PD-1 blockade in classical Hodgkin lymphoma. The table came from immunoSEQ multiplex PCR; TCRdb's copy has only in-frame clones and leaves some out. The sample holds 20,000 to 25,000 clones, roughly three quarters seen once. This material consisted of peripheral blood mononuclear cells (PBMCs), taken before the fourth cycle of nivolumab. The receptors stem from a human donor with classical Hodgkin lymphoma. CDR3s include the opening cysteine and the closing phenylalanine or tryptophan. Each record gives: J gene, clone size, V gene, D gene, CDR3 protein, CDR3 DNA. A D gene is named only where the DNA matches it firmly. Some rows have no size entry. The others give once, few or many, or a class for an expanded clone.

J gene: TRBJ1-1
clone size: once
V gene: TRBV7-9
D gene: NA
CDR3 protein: CASSSITGVRGTEAFF
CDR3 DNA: TGTGCCAGCAGCTCGATTACCGGGGTTCGGGGCACTGAAGCTTTCTTT

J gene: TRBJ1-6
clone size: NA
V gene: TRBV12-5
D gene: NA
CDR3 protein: CASGLVIGGNSPLHF
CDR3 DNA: TGTGCTAGTGGTTTGGTAATAGGGGGGAATTCACCCCTCCACTTT

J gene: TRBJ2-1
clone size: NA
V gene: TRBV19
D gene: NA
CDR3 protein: CATKVGGQDVGEQFF
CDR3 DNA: TGTGCCACCAAGGTGGGAGGACAGGACGTCGGTGAGCAGTTCTTC

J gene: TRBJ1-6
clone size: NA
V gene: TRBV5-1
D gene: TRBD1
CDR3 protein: CASSLVGTANDSPLHF
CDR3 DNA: TGCGCCAGCAGCTTGGTTGGGACAGCTAACGATTCACCCCTCCACTTT

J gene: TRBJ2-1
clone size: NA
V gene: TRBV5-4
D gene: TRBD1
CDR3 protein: CASSLDRGSYNEQFF
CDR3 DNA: TGTGCCAGCAGCTTGGACAGGGGTTCCTACAATGAGCAGTTCTTC

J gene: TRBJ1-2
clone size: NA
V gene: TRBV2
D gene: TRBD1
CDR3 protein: CASSPTGSNYGYTF
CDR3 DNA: TGTGCCAGCAGTCCGACAGGGAGTAACTATGGCTACACCTTC

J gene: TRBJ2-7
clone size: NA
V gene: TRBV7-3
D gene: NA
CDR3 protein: CASSLTPSSYEQYF
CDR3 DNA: TGTGCCAGCAGCTTAACCCCGAGCTCCTACGAGCAGTACTTC

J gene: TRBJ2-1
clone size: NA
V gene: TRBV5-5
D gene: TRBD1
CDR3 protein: CASSSGQGTYNEQFF
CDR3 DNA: TGTGCCAGCAGCAGTGGACAGGGGACCTACAATGAGCAGTTCTTC

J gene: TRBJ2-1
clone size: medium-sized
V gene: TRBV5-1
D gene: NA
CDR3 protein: CASSREWTRPYNEQFF
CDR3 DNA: TGCGCCAGCAGTAGGGAATGGACACGTCCCTACAATGAGCAGTTCTTC

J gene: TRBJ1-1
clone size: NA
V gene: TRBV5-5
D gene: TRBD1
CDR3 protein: CASSWTGAMNTEAFF
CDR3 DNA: TGTGCCAGCAGCTGGACAGGGGCGATGAACACTGAAGCTTTCTTT

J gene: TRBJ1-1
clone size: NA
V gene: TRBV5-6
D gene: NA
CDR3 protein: CASSFWATGRSGTEAFF
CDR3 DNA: TGTGCCAGCAGCTTTTGGGCAACAGGGAGGTCAGGCACTGAAGCTTTCTTT

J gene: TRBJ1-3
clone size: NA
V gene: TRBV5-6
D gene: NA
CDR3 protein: CASSARLGLRRSGNTIYF
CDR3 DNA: TGTGCCAGCAGCGCCAGGTTGGGACTCCGGCGCTCTGGAAACACCATATATTTT

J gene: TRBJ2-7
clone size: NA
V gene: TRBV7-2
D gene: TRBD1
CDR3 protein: CASSLVPGQGVSEQYF
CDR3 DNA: TGTGCCAGCAGCTTAGTTCCGGGGCAGGGGGTCAGCGAGCAGTACTTC

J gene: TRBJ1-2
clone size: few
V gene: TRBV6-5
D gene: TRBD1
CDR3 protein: CASSRGQGYGYTF
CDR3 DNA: TGTGCCAGCAGCCGAGGACAGGGCTATGGCTACACCTTC

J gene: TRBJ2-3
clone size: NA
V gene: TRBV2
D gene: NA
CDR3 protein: CASSDWRATPDTQYF
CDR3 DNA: TGTGCCAGCAGTGACTGGAGGGCGACACCAGATACGCAGTATTTT

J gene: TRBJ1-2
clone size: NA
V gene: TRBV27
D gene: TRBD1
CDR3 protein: CASSLRDSVNGYTF
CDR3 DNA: TGTGCCAGCAGTTTGCGGGACAGTGTCAATGGCTACACCTTC

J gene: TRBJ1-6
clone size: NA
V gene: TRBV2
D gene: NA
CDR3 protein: CASRALGSGNSPLHF
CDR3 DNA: TGTGCCAGCAGGGCCCTCGGGTCGGGTAATTCACCCCTCCACTTT

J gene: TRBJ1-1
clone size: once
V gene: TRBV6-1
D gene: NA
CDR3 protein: CASSEVFGGLGITEAFF
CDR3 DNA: TGTGCCAGCAGTGAAGTGTTTGGGGGGCTGGGGATCACTGAAGCTTTCTTT

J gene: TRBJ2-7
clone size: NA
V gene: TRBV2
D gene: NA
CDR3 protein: CASRTSDRSYEQYF
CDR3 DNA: TGTGCCAGCAGGACTTCGGACAGATCCTACGAGCAGTACTTC

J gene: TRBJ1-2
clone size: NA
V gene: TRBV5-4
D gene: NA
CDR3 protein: CASSLGGGFYGYTF
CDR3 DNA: TGTGCCAGCAGCTTAGGCGGCGGATTCTATGGCTACACCTTC

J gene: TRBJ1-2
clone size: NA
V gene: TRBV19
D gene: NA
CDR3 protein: CASRPRNYGYTF
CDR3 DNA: TGTGCCAGTAGGCCCAGAAACTATGGCTACACCTTC

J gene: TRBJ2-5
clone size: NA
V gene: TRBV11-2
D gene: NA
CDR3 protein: CASSRTGYPGETQYF
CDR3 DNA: TGTGCCAGCAGCCGCACGGGGTACCCCGGGGAGACCCAGTACTTC

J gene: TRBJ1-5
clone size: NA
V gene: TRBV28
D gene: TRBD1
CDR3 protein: CASSLVGQGANQPQHF
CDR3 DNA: TGTGCCAGCAGTTTGGTCGGGCAGGGGGCCAATCAGCCCCAGCATTTT

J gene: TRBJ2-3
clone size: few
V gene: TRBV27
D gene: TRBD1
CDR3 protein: CASSNMGQALDTQYF
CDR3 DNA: TGTGCCAGCAGCAATATGGGACAGGCATTAGATACGCAGTATTTT

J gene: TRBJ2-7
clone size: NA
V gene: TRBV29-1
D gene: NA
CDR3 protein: CSVAKGSDEQYF
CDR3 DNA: TGCAGCGTTGCCAAGGGGTCGGACGAGCAGTACTTC

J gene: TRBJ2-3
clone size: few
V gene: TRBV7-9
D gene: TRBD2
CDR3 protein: CASSRRDYTDTQYF
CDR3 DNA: TGTGCCAGCAGCCGAAGGGACTATACAGATACGCAGTATTTT

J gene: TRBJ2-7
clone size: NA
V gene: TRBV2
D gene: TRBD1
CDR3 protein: CASSLKPQTGAEQYF
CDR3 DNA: TGTGCCAGCAGTCTCAAACCTCAGACAGGGGCCGAGCAGTACTTC

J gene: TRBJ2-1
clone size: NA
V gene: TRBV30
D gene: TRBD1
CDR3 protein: CAWSDDRGYNEQFF
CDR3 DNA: TGTGCCTGGAGTGACGACAGGGGGTATAATGAGCAGTTCTTC

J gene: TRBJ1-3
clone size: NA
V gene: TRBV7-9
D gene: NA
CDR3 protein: CASSFGASGNTIYF
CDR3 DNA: TGTGCCAGCAGCTTTGGGGCCTCTGGAAACACCATATATTTT

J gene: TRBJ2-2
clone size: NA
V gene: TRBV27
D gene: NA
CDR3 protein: CATPGTVNTGELFF
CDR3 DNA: TGTGCCACCCCCGGGACCGTGAACACCGGGGAGCTGTTTTTT

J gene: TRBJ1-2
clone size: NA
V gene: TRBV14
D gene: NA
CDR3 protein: CASSQGGRSYGYTF
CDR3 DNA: TGTGCCAGCAGCCAAGGAGGCAGGAGCTATGGCTACACCTTC

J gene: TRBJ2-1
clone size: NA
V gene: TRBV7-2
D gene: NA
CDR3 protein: CASALGGPGNEQFF
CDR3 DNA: TGTGCCAGCGCTCTGGGGGGGCCAGGAAATGAGCAGTTCTTC

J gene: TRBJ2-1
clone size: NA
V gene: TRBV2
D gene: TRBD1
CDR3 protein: CASSMGQGADEQFF
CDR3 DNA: TGTGCCAGCAGTATGGGACAGGGGGCCGATGAGCAGTTCTTC

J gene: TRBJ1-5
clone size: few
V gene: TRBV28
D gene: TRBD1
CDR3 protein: CASIPRDRVVQPQHF
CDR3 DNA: TGTGCCAGCATCCCCCGGGACAGGGTCGTGCAGCCCCAGCATTTT

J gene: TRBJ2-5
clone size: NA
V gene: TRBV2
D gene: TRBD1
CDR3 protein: CASSGGQGLRETQYF
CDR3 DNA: TGTGCCAGCAGTGGTGGACAGGGGCTCAGGGAGACCCAGTACTTC

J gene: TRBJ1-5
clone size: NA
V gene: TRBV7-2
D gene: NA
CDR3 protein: CASSSSGTESNQPQHF
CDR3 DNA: TGTGCCAGCAGCTCGTCCGGGACGGAAAGCAATCAGCCCCAGCATTTT

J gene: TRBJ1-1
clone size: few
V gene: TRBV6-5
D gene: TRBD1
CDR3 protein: CASSTPGTGEAFF
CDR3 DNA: TGTGCCAGCAGCACCCCCGGGACAGGGGAAGCTTTCTTT

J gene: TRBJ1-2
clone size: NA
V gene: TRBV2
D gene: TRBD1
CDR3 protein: CASGDRVAGYGYTF
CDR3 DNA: TGTGCCAGCGGAGACAGGGTCGCTGGGTATGGCTACACCTTC

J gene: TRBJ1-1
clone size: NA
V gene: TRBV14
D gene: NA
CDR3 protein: CASNVQGNTEAFF
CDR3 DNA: TGTGCCAGCAACGTACAGGGTAACACTGAAGCTTTCTTT

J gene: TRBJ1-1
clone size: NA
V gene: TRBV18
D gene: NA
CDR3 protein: CASSPPNSLNTEAFF
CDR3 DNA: TGTGCCAGCTCACCACCGAACAGCCTCAACACTGAAGCTTTCTTT

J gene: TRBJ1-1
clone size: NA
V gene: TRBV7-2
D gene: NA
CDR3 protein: CASSPHSESEAFF
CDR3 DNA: TGTGCCAGCAGCCCCCATTCGGAATCTGAAGCTTTCTTT

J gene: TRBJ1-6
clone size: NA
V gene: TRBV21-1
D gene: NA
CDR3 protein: CASSKEGMGRNSPLHF
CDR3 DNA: TGTGCCAGCAGCAAAGAGGGGATGGGCAGGAATTCACCCCTCCACTTT

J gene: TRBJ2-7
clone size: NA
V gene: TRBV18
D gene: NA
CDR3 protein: CASSLRDNSYEQYF
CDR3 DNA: TGTGCCAGCTCACTTCGGGACAACTCCTACGAGCAGTACTTC

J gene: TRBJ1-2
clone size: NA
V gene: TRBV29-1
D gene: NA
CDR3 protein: CSVFAGWKGYTF
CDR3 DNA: TGCAGCGTATTCGCTGGGTGGAAAGGCTACACCTTC

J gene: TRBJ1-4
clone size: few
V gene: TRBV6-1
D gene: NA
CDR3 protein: CASSEAAGTSEKLFF
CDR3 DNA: TGTGCCAGCAGTGAAGCGGCCGGGACCTCTGAAAAACTGTTTTTT

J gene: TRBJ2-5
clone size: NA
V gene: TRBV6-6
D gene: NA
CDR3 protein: CASSYGRTPQHF
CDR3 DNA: TGTGCCAGCAGTTACGGACGGACCCCCCAGCACTTC

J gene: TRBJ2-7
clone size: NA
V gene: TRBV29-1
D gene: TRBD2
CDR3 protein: CSVSAGDSYEQYF
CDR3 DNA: TGCAGCGTTTCAGCGGGAGACTCCTACGAGCAGTACTTC

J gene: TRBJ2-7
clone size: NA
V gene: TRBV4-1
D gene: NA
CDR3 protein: CASRSRQDRLYEQYF
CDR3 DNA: TGCGCCAGCCGATCACGCCAGGACAGACTCTACGAGCAGTACTTC

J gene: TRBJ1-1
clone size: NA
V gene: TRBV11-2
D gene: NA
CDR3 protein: CASSLGEIRNTEAFF
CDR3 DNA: TGTGCCAGCAGCTTAGGGGAAATTAGAAACACTGAAGCTTTCTTT

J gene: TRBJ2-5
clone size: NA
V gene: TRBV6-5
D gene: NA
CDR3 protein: CASSESWTEETQYF
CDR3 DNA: TGTGCCAGCAGTGAATCATGGACAGAAGAGACCCAGTACTTC

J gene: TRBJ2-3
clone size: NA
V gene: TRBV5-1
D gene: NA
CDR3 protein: CASSQLGYLSTDTQYF
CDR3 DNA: TGCGCCAGCTCCCAGCTGGGCTACCTAAGCACAGATACGCAGTATTTT

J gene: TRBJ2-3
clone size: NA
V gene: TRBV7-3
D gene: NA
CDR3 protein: CASSPKGSRSGTDTQYF
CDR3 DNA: TGTGCCAGCAGCCCCAAAGGGTCCCGGTCCGGCACAGATACGCAGTATTTT

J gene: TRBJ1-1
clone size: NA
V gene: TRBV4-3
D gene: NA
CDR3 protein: CASSQDTGVNTEAFF
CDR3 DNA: TGCGCCAGCAGCCAAGATACAGGAGTGAACACTGAAGCTTTCTTT

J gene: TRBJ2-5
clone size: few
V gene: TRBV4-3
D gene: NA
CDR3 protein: CASSQDGSGMKETQYF
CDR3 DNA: TGCGCCAGCAGCCAAGATGGTTCCGGGATGAAAGAGACCCAGTACTTC

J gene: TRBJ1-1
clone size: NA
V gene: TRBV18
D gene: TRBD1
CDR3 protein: CASSPRTGGEAEAFF
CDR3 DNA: TGTGCCAGCTCACCACGGACAGGGGGCGAAGCTGAAGCTTTCTTT

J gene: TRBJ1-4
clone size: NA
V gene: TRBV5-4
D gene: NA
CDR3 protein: CASSQSTGAFNEKLFF
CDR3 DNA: TGTGCCAGCAGCCAGTCCACCGGGGCCTTTAATGAAAAACTGTTTTTT

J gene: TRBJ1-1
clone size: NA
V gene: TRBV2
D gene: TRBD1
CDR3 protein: CASTRTGMSNTEAFF
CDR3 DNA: TGTGCCAGCACCCGGACAGGGATGTCGAACACTGAAGCTTTCTTT

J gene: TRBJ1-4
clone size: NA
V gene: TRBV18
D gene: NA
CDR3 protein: CASSPGATNEKLFF
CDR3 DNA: TGTGCCAGCTCCCCCGGTGCAACTAATGAAAAACTGTTTTTT